The 13 T cell receptor beta chains presented below share a single source sample, sequenced in a study of T cells in Graves' hyperthyroidism and ophthalmopathy (dated by TCRdb to between 2017 and 2020). The library was obtained by multiplex PCR. Sequenced using an Illumina HiSeq 2000. The TCR beta CDR3 regions were amplified from the RNA transcripts. For the first round of RT-PCR on the TCR CDR3, the HTBI primer set was used together with the Qiagen OneStep RT-PCR kit. Using fastp trimming at Q25 and MiXCR clonotype assembly, TCRdb reanalyzed the public sequencing data and kept in-frame beta chains. For every CDR3 protein sequence, its rows merge into one entry that carries the most common genes and DNA. The sample includes about 590,000 distinct CDR3 sequences, with 15% to 19% observed a single time. Jointly, the top ten make up approximately 7.4% of the sample. Sequenced sample: blood. These receptors came from a woman aged 25 to 39 with Graves' hyperthyroidism.

This clonotype was observed a few times. In DNA, the CDR3 is TGTGCCAGCAGCACCCGCCCGGGACAGGGTTCTGAGACCCAGTACTTC. Amino acid sequence: CASSTRPGQGSETQYF. The rearrangement joins TRBV11-2 to TRBJ2-5, with 9 bases identical to TRBD1. After removal of 5 bases from V and 5 bases from J, the junction contained 12 bases not matched to a gene. CDR3 length: 16 residues. Germline V gives CDR1 SGHAT, CDR2 FQNNGV. Looking up the rest from reference TRBV11-2 and TRBJ2-5 gives the full variable domain: EAGVAQSPRYKIIEKRQSVAFWCNPISGHATLYWYQQILGQGPKLLIQFQNNGVVDDSQLPKDRFSAERLKGVDSTLKIQPAKLEDSAVYLCASSTRPGQGSETQYFGPGTRLLVL.

In its sample, this clonotype was seen a few times. Compared with germline, one end of the junction differs, possibly owing to a read error. CDR3 protein: CNARDRGLNEQFF. The CDR3 DNA reads as TGCAATGCTCGGGACAGGGGATTGAATGAGCAGTTCTTC. This sequence joins TRBV20-1 and TRBJ2-1, with 10 bases that match TRBD1. The CDR3 has 13 residues. CDR1 and CDR2 (germline): DFQATT, SNEGSKA (reference sequence).

This clonotype was picked up many times. V usage is TRBV7-9 and J usage is TRBJ2-7, with D possibly matching TRBD2 (5 bases). The CDR3 totals 16 residues. V lost 2 bases to trimming and J lost 6 bases, with 20 bases between them. Germline CDR1 reads SEHNR; CDR2 reads FQNEAQ (reference sequence). The CDR3 DNA is TGTGCCAGCAGCTTATGGTCACGAGGAGAGGGATTCGAGCAGTACTTC. Its protein product is CASSLWSRGEGFEQYF.

This chain joins TRBV4-1 and TRBJ2-7; 8 positions agree with TRBD2. Germline-derived CDR1 and CDR2 are MGHRA and YSYEKL. V shed 1 base and J 6 bases; nucleotides not matched to a gene: 8. The length of the CDR3 is 15 residues. The CDR3 loop reads CASSQGAGVAVEQYF. The CDR3 DNA reads TGCGCCAGCAGCCAAGGAGCGGGAGTAGCAGTCGAGCAGTACTTC.

In this sample, this clonotype turned up a few times. The genes are TRBV24-1 and TRBJ2-7, with D unclear. In germline, CDR1 is KGHDR, CDR2 SFDVKD. V was shortened by 2 bases and J by 2 bases, with 9 bases between the two germline ends. The CDR3 consists of 14 residues. This chain's CDR3 is CATSDSTFAYEQYF. The CDR3 bases are TGTGCCACCAGTGATTCCACGTTCGCCTACGAGCAGTACTTC.

There are many counts of this clonotype. The chain joins TRBV3-1 to TRBJ1-1; TRBD1 aligns across 9 bases. CDR3 size: 15 residues. V was clipped by 1 base and J by 5 bases; unmatched bases: 5. The V gene's germline CDR1 is LGHDT and CDR2 YNNKEL (reference sequence). CDR3 sequence reads: CASSQGTGGNTEAFF. CDR3 bases: TGTGCCAGCAGCCAAGGAACAGGGGGCAATACTGAAGCTTTCTTT.

This clonotype was picked up a small number of times. J is TRBJ2-6 and V is TRBV20-1, with a tentative D call TRBD2 (5 bases). The germline gives CDR1 DFQATT, CDR2 SNEGSKA (reference sequence). This CDR3 region has 16 residues. V lost 3 bases to trimming and J lost 0 bases, with 12 bases between them. The CDR3 DNA reads as TGCAGTGCTAGGAGGACTCATCGCTCTGGGGCCAACGTCCTGACTTTC. It specifies CSARRTHRSGANVLTF.

This clonotype has just a few counts. This chain connects TRBV5-6 to TRBJ1-4; a possible D gene is TRBD1 (6 bases). The CDR3 length is 14 residues. Germline V gene lookup returns CDR1 SGHDT and CDR2 YYEEEE. V lost 3 bases and J 8 bases, leaving 14 bases between the germline ends. The CDR3 is CASSWDTSAEKLFF. In DNA, the CDR3 is TGTGCCAGCAGCTGGGACACCTCGGCGGAAAAACTGTTTTTT.

The sample holds many counts of this clonotype. CDR3 DNA sequence: TGTGCCAGCAGTTTAGAGTTCCGGGGGGACGGAAACACCATATATTTT. It yields the protein CASSLEFRGDGNTIYF. The chain combines TRBV28 with TRBJ1-3, with TRBD1 as a possible D gene (5 bases). CDR1 is MDHEN, CDR2 SYDVKM, per germline. The V end was cut by 2 bases, the J end by 4 bases, with 15 bases between. This CDR3 has 16 amino acids.

This clonotype was recorded many times. The V call is TRBV12-3 or TRBV12-4, the J call TRBJ2-7; D possibly corresponds to TRBD2 (6 bases). The ends were cut back, 2 bases at V and 2 bases at J, with 22 bases in the middle. The CDR3 contains 18 residues. Here the CDR3 DNA reads TGTGCCAGCAGTTTAAAAGGAATAGATGCGGGGCCGACCTACGAGCAGTACTTC. Encoded protein: CASSLKGIDAGPTYEQYF.

This clonotype was counted a single time. The chain uses TRBV9 and TRBJ2-7; perhaps TRBD2 as D (5 bases). Trimming took 0 bases from V and 2 from J, leaving 12 bases between them. Per germline, CDR1 SGDLS and CDR2 YYNGEE. This CDR3 has 15 residues. The CDR3 bases are TGTGCCAGCAGCGTAGACCCGGGGTCAGCCTACGAGCAGTACTTC. As protein: CASSVDPGSAYEQYF. The complete variable domain, with remaining parts taken from reference TRBV9 and TRBJ2-7, reads DSGVTQTPKHLITATGQRVTLRCSPRSGDLSVYWYQQSLDQGLQFLIQYYNGEERAKGNILERFSAQQFPDLHSELNLSSLELGDSALYFCASSVDPGSAYEQYFGPGTRLTVT.

This chain links TRBV7-3 with TRBJ2-1; D perhaps matches TRBD1 (5 bases). CDR1 is SGHTA, CDR2 FQGTGA, per germline. The CDR3 totals 14 residues. Trimming stripped 3 bases from V and 8 bases from J, with 14 bases between. The CDR3 here is CASSFRTHGDEQFF. Written as DNA, the CDR3 is TGTGCCAGCAGCTTCAGGACACATGGGGATGAGCAGTTCTTC. The complete variable domain, with remaining parts taken from reference TRBV7-3 and TRBJ2-1, reads GAGVSQTPSNKVTEKGKYVELRCDPISGHTALYWYRQSLGQGPEFLIYFQGTGAADDSGLPNDRFFAVRPEGSVSTLKIQRTERGDSAVYLCASSFRTHGDEQFFGPGTRLTVL.

This clonotype showed up just a few times. The chain uses TRBV6-2 or TRBV6-3 and TRBJ1-2; D may be TRBD1 (5 bases). CDR1 is MNHEY and CDR2 is SVGEGT in the germline V gene. The CDR3 runs 13 residues. V shed 5 bases and J shed 6 bases, with 13 bases lying between them. The CDR3 bases are TGTGCCAGCAGTCGCCGGGACGTCCATGGCTACACCTTC. Its protein product is CASSRRDVHGYTF.